What follows is one T cell receptor (beta chain) and its context. The source of the sample is a study of T cells in Graves' hyperthyroidism and ophthalmopathy. Amplification targeted TCR beta CDR3 regions from RNA transcripts. The primer set for the first-round RT-PCR of the TCR CDR3 was HTBI. From the multiplex PCR reads, TCRdb called clonotypes with MiXCR, one entry per CDR3 protein. The sample holds about 500,000 distinct CDR3 sequences, about 45% seen once. Sequencing used peripheral blood or thyroid tissue (not recorded which). This sequence was found in an adult woman with Graves' disease, either hyperthyroidism or ophthalmopathy (not recorded which).

Here the CDR3 DNA reads TGTGCCAGCAGCTTAGGAGGGGGAAATACTGGGGCCAACGTCCTGACTTTC. Protein product: CASSLGGGNTGANVLTF. V gene TRBV7-2 combines with J gene TRBJ2-6, with a possible D match to TRBD1 (6 bases). The germline V gene has CDR1 SGHTA and CDR2 FQGNSA. CDR3 length: 17 amino acids. The V gene lost 1 base and the J gene lost 2 bases, with 12 bases spanning the gap.